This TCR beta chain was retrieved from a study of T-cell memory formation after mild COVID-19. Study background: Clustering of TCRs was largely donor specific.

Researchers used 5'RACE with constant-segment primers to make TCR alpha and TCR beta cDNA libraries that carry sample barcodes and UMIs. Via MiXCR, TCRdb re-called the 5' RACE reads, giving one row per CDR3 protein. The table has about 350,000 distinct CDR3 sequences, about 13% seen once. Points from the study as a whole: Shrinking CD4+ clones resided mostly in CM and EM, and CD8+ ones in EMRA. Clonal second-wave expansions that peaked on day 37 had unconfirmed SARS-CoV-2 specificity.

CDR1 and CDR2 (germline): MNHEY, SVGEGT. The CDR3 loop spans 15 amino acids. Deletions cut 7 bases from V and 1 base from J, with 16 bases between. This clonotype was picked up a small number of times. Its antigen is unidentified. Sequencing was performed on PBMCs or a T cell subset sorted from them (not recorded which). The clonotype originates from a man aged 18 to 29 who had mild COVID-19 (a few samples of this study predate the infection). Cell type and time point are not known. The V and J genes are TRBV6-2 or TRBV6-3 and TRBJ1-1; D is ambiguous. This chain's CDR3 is CASTNGNTGNTEAFF. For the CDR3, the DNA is TGTGCCAGCACCAACGGGAATACCGGGAACACTGAAGCTTTCTTT.